This T cell receptor beta chain was recovered during a study of CD8 T cells in ankylosing spondylitis. Each CDR3 protein is one row after TCRdb ran MiXCR on the 5' RACE reads. Of 35,000 to 50,000 distinct CDR3 sequences listed, about 9.3% were seen once; the top ten hold approximately 15%. Study-wide points: About 8 highly homologous variants made up a TCR beta motif that seemed to typify ankylosing spondylitis blood.

The CDR3 extends over 15 amino acids. Trimming removed 6 bases at V and 7 bases at J, with 19 bases between. Germline assignment: CDR1 SGHTA and CDR2 FQGNSA. This clonotype was seen at least ten times. Its target is not known. The sequence was obtained from a male donor with ankylosing spondylitis or in good health (not recorded which). The material sequenced was blood, either unsorted or a sorted T cell fraction (not recorded which). The J gene is TRBJ2-1, the V gene TRBV7-2; TRBD1 is a possible D gene (6 bases). The chain's CDR3 is CASRLTSGDTNEQFF. In nucleotides, the CDR3 is TGTGCCAGCAGACTGACATCCGGGGACACGAATGAGCAGTTCTTC.